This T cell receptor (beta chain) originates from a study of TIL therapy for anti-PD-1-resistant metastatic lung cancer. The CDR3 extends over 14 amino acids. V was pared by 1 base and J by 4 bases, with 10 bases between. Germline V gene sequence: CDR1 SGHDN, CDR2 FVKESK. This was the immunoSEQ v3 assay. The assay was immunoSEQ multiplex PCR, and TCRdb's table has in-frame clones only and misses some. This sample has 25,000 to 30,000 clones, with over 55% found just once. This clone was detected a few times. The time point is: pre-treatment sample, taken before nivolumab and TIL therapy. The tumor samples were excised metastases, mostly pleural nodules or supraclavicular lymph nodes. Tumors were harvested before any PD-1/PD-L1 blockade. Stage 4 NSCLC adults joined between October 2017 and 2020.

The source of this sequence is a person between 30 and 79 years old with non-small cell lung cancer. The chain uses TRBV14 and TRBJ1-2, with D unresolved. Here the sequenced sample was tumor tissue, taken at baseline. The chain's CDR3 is CASSQGGLGYGYTF. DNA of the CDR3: TGTGCCAGCAGCCAAGGAGGGCTCGGCTATGGCTACACCTTC.